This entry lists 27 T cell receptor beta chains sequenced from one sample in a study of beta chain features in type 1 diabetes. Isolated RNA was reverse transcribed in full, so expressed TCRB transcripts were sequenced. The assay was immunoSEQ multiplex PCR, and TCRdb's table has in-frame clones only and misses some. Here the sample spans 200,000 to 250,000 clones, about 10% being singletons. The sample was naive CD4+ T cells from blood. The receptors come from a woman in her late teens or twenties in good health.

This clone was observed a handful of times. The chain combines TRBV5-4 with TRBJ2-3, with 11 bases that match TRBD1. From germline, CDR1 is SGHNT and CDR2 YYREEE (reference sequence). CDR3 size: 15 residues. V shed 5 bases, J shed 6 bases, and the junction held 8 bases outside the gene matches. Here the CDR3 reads CASSPGQGAWDTQYF. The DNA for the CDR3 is TGTGCCAGCAGTCCCGGACAGGGGGCATGGGATACGCAGTATTTT.

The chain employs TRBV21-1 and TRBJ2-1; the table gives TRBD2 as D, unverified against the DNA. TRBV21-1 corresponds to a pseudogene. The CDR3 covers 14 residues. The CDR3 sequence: CASSTSLSYNEQFF. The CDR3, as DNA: TGTGCCAGCAGCACTAGCCTCTCCTACAATGAGCAGTTCTTC.

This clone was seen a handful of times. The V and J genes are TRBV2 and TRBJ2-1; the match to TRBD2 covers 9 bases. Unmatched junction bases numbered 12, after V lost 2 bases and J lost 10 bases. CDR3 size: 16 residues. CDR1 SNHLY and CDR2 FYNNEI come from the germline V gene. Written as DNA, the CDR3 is TGTGCCAGCAGTGAATTACTAGCGGGTATGGGAAGGGAGCAGTTCTTC. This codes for CASSELLAGMGREQFF.

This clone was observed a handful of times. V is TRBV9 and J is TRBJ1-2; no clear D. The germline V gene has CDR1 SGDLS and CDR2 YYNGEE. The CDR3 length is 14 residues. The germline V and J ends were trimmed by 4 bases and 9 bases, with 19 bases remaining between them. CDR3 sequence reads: CASSPRTRPDRYTF. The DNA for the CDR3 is TGTGCCAGCAGCCCTCGAACCAGGCCCGATCGCTACACCTTC.

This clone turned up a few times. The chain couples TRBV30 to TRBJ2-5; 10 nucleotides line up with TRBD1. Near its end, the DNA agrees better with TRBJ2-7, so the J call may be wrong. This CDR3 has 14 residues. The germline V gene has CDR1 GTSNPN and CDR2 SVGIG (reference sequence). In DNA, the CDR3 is TGTGCCTGGAGTCCGGGACAGGGGTTCAACGAGCAGTACTTC. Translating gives CAWSPGQGFNEQYF.

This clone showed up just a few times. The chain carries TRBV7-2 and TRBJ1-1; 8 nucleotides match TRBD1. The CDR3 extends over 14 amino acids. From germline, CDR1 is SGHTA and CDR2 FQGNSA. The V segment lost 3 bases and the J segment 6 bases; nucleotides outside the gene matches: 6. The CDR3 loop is CASSLDRDIPEAFF. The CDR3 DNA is TGTGCCAGCAGCTTGGACAGGGATATACCTGAAGCTTTCTTT.

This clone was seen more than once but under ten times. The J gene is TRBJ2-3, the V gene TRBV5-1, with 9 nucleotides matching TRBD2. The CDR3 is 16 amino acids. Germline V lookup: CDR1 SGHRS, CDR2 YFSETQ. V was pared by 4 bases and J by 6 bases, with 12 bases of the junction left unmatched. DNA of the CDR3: TGCGCCAGCAGCCCCATGGCTAGCGGGGCCGGGGATACGCAGTATTTT. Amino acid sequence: CASSPMASGAGDTQYF.

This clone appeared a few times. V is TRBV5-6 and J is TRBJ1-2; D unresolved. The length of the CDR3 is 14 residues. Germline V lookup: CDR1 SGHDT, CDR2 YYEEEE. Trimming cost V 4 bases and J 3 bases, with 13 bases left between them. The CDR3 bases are TGTGCCAGCAGCCCGGCAGAGGGCTACTATGGCTACACCTTC. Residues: CASSPAEGYYGYTF.

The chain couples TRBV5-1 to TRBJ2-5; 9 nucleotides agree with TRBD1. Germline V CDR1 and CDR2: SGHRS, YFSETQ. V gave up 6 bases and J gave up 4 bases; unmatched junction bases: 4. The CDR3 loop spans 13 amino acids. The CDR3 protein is CASNQQGAETQYF. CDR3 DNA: TGCGCCAGCAACCAACAGGGGGCAGAGACCCAGTACTTC.

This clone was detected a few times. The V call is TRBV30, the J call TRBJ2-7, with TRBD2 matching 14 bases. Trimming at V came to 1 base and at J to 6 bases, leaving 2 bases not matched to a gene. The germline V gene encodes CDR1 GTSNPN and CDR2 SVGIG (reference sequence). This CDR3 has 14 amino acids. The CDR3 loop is CAWSGLAGGGEQYF. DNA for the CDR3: TGTGCCTGGAGTGGACTAGCGGGAGGGGGCGAGCAGTACTTC.

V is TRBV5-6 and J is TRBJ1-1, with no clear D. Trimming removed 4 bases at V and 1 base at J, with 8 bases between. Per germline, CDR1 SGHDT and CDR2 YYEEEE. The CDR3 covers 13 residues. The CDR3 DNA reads TGTGCCAGCAGCACGAGCCCGAACACTGAAGCTTTCTTT. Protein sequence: CASSTSPNTEAFF.

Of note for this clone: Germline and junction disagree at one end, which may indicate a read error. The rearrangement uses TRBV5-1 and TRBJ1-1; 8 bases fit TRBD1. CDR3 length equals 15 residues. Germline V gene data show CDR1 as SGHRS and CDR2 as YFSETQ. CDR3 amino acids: CASNLVGTGSDEAFF. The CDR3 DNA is TGCGCCAGCAACTTGGTTGGGACAGGATCCGATGAAGCTTTCTTT.

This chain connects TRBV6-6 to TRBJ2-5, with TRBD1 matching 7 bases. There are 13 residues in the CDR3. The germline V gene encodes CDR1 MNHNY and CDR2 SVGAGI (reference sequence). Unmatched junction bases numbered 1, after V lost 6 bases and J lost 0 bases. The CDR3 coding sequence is TGTGCCAGCAGGACAGGGTACCAAGAGACCCAGTACTTC. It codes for CASRTGYQETQYF.

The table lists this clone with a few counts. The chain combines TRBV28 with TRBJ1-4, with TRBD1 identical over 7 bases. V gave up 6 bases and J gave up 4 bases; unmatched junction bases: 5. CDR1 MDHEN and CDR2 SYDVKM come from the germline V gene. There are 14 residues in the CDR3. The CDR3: CASSSGQNNEKLFF. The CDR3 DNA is TGTGCCAGCAGCTCGGGACAGAATAATGAAAAACTGTTTTTT.

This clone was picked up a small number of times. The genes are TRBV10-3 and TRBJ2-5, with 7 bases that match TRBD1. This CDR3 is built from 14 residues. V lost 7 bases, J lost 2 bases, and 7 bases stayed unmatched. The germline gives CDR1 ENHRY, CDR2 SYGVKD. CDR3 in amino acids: CAITDRDRQETQYF. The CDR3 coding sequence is TGTGCCATCACAGACCGGGACAGACAAGAGACCCAGTACTTC.

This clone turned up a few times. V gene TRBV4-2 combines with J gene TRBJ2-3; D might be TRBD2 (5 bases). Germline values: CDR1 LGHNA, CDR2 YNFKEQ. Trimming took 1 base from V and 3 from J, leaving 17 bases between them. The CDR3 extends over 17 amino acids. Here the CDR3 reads CASSQALSGSPTDTQYF. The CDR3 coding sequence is TGTGCCAGCAGCCAAGCGTTATCGGGGAGCCCGACAGATACGCAGTATTTT.

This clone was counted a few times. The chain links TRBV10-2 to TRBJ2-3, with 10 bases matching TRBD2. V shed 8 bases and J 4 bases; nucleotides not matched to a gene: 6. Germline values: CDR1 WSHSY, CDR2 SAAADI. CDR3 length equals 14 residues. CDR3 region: CASHLAGGADTQYF. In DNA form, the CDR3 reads TGCGCCAGCCATTTAGCGGGAGGTGCAGATACGCAGTATTTT.

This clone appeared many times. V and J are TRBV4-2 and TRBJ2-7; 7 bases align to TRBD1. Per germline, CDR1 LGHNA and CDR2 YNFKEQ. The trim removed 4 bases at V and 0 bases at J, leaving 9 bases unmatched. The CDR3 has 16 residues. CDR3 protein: CASSPASGQSSYEQYF. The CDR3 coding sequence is TGTGCCAGCAGCCCAGCTTCGGGACAGAGCTCCTACGAGCAGTACTTC.

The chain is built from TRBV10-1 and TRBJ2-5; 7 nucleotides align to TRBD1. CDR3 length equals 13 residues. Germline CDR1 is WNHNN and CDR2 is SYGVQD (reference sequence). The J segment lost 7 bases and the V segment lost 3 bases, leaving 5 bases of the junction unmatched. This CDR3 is CASSDGQAGTQYF. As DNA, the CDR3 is TGCGCCAGCAGTGACGGACAGGCCGGGACCCAGTACTTC.

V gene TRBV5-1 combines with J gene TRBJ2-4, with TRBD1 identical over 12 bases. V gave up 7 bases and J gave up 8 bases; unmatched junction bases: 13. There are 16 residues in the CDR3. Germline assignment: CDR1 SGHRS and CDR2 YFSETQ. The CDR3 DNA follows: TGCGCCAGCTCGGGACAGGGGGCGCGAGGTTGGGACATTCAGTACTTC. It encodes CASSGQGARGWDIQYF. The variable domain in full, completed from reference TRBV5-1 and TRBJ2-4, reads KAGVTQTPRYLIKTRGQQVTLSCSPISGHRSVSWYQQTPGQGLQFLFEYFSETQRNKGNFPGRFSGRQFSNSRSEMNVSTLELGDSALYLCASSGQGARGWDIQYFGAGTRLSVL.

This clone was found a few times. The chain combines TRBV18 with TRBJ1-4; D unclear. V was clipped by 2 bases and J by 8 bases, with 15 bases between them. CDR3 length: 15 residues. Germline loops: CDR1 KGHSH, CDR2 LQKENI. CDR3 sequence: CASSPTSQWAEKLFF. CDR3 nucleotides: TGTGCCAGCTCACCAACCTCCCAGTGGGCGGAAAAACTGTTTTTT.

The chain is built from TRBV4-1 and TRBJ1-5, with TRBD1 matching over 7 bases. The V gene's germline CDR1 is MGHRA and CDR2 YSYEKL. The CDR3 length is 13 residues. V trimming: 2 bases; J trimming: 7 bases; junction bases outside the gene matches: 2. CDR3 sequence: CASSQKQGQPQHF. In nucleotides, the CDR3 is TGCGCCAGCAGCCAAAAACAGGGGCAGCCCCAGCATTTT.

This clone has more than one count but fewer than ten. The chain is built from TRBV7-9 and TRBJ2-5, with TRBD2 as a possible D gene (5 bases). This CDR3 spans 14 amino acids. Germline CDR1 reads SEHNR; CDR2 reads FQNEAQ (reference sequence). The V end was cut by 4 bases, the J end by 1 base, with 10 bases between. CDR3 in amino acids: CASSSIRGQETQYF. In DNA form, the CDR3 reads TGTGCCAGCAGCTCCATCCGGGGCCAAGAGACCCAGTACTTC. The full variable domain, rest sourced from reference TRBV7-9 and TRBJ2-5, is DTGVSQNPRHKITKRGQNVTFRCDPISEHNRLYWYRQTLGQGPEFLTYFQNEAQLEKSRLLSDRFSAERPKGSFSTLEIQRTEQGDSAMYLCASSSIRGQETQYFGPGTRLLVL.

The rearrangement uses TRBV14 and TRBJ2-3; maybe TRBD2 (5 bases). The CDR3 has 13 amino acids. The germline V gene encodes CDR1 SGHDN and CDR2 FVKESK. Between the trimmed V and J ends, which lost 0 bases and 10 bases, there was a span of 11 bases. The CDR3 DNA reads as TGTGCCAGCAGCCAAGATCGCACTAGTGCGCAGTATTTT. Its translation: CASSQDRTSAQYF.

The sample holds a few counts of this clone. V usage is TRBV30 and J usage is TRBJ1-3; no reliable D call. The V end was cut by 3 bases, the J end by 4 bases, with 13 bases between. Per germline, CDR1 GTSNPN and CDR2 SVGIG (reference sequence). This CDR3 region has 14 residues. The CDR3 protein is CAWSRAEHGNTIYF. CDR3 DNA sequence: TGTGCCTGGAGCCGAGCGGAGCACGGAAACACCATATATTTT.

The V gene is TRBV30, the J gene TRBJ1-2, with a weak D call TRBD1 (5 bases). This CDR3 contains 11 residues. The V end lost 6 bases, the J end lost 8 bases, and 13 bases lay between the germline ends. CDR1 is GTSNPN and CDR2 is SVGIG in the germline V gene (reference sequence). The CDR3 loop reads CACLTGDGYTF. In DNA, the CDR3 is TGTGCCTGTCTAACAGGAGACGGCTACACCTTC.

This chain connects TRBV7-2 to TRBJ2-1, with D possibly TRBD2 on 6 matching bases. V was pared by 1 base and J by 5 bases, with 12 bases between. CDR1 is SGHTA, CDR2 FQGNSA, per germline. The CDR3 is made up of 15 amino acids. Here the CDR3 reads CASSLVAGKNNEQFF. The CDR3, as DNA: TGTGCCAGCAGCTTAGTCGCGGGGAAAAACAATGAGCAGTTCTTC.